The subject of this entry is one T cell receptor (beta chain). No antigen is known for it. Unsorted libraries were generated from 2 million PBMCs. These cells had been stored in RNAlater at -80 C. These data come from a study of neurological immune-mediated disorders. Trimming left V 1 base short and J 3 bases short, with 10 bases between. In germline, CDR1 is KGHSH, CDR2 LQKENI. This CDR3 comprises 14 residues. A 10-nucleotide random UMI tagged transcripts in template-switch 5'RACE cDNA synthesis. From 15-18 subjects, every sequencing run obtained over 200 million TCR-beta sequences. TCRdb reprocessed the 5' RACE reads via MiXCR and lists one record per CDR3 protein. The data show about 16,000 distinct CDR3 sequences, less than 25% seen once. Overall study results and limits: Multiple sclerosis, the disease with the least TCR clonal expansion, fell below healthy controls, whereas HTLV-1-associated myelopathy showed the most.

The receptor was isolated from a man in his forties or fifties in good health. Material: PBMCs. The gene calls are TRBV18 and TRBJ2-7; a weak D match, TRBD1 (6 bases). The CDR3 here is CASSPLPGDYEQYF. The CDR3 nucleotides are TGTGCCAGCTCACCACTCCCAGGGGACTACGAGCAGTACTTC. Variable domain in full (rest from reference TRBV18 and TRBJ2-7): NAGVMQNPRHLVRRRGQEARLRCSPMKGHSHVYWYRQLPEEGLKFMVYLQKENIIDESGMPKERFSAEFPKEGPSILRIQQVVRGDSAAYFCASSPLPGDYEQYFGPGTRLTVT.